This T cell receptor beta chain was retrieved from a study of T cells in localized non-small cell lung cancer. The study, taken as a whole, reports: There were a median around 57 of the top 100 tumor clones appearing in adjacent lung. A raised T cell density in blood coincided with lengthier overall survival.

On this clone: The antigen is not known.

The assay was immunoSEQ multiplex PCR, and TCRdb's table has in-frame clones only and misses some. Here the sample spans about 45,000 clones, about 86% being singletons. The CDR3 totals 18 residues. The germline CDR1 and CDR2 sequences are SGHNT and YENEEA. V lost 6 bases to trimming and J lost 0 bases; unmatched junction nucleotides: 10. The J gene is TRBJ2-2, the V gene TRBV11-3; TRBD2 agrees at 10 bases. The sample here was peripheral blood mononuclear cells, taken before any cancer treatment. The source of this sequence is a man aged 40 to 70 with stage III lung adenocarcinoma. DNA of the CDR3: TGTGCCAGCAGTCCCGGGACTAGCGCTCTCCCGAACACCGGGGAGCTGTTTTTT. It encodes CASSPGTSALPNTGELFF. The complete variable domain, with remaining parts taken from reference TRBV11-3 and TRBJ2-2, reads EAGVVQSPRYKIIEKKQPVAFWCNPISGHNTLYWYLQNLGQGPELLIRYENEEAVDDSQLPKDRFSAERLKGVDSTLKIQPAELGDSAVYLCASSPGTSALPNTGELFFGEGSRLTVL.